The 30 T cell receptor beta chains in this list originate from one sample, sequenced in a study of T-cell memory formation after mild COVID-19. TCRdb re-called the 5' RACE reads through MiXCR, storing one row per CDR3 protein. The sample yields just over 400,000 distinct CDR3 sequences, less than 25% seen once. The source material was PBMCs or a T cell subset sorted from them (not recorded which). The source of these receptors is an adult woman who had mild COVID-19 (a few samples of this study predate the infection). Cell type and time point are not known.

The rearrangement uses TRBV9 and TRBJ2-1; 8 nucleotides agree with TRBD2. Unmatched junction bases numbered 8, after V lost 3 bases and J lost 0 bases. The CDR3 runs 17 residues. Germline V gene sequence: CDR1 SGDLS, CDR2 YYNGEE. As DNA, the CDR3 is TGTGCCAGCAGCGCCCTCCCGGGACTAGGCTCCTACAATGAGCAGTTCTTC. Residues: CASSALPGLGSYNEQFF.

The rearrangement links TRBV12-3 or TRBV12-4 to TRBJ2-7; 8 bases are shared with TRBD2. This CDR3 comprises 15 residues. The V and J ends lost 5 bases and 2 bases, in that order; junction bases with no gene match: 8. CDR3 bases: TGTGCCAGCAGTCCTACTAGCGGAGATCCCTACGAGCAGTACTTC. It translates to CASSPTSGDPYEQYF.

This chain joins TRBV4-2 and TRBJ1-2; D is ambiguous. Germline V gene data show CDR1 as LGHNA and CDR2 as YNFKEQ. Trimming removed 0 bases at V and 1 base at J, with 9 bases between. The CDR3 loop spans 15 amino acids. The DNA of the CDR3 is TGTGCCAGCAGCCAAGAGGGGTATAGTAACTATGGCTACACCTTC. The encoded protein is CASSQEGYSNYGYTF.

The chain combines TRBV5-4 with TRBJ2-3, with D maybe TRBD2 (6 bases). The germline V and J ends were trimmed by 4 bases and 5 bases, with 20 bases remaining between them. CDR1 is SGHNT, CDR2 YYREEE, per germline (reference sequence). This CDR3 region has 16 residues. DNA of the CDR3: TGTGCCAGCAGCCCCTCTGCGGGACTCGGGGGAGATACGCAGTATTTT. Translated, it gives CASSPSAGLGGDTQYF.

The gene calls are TRBV12-3 or TRBV12-4 and TRBJ2-5; a possible D gene is TRBD2 (5 bases). V was trimmed by 4 bases and J by 5 bases, leaving 14 bases between them. The CDR3 extends over 14 amino acids. The CDR3, as DNA: TGTGCCAGCAGTTCAGGACGAGGGATGGAGACCCAGTACTTC. Amino acids: CASSSGRGMETQYF.

The DNA for the CDR3 is TGTGCCAGCAGTTTAGGGACTAACTCCTACGAGCAGTACTTC. Its protein is CASSLGTNSYEQYF. The chain recombines TRBV12-3 or TRBV12-4 with TRBJ2-7; possible D gene TRBD2, 6 bases. V gave up 1 base and J gave up 0 bases, with 7 bases separating them. CDR3 length: 14 amino acids.

The chain employs TRBV7-9 and TRBJ2-5; D gene ambiguous. Germline V gene data show CDR1 as SEHNR and CDR2 as FQNEAQ (reference sequence). This CDR3 comprises 13 residues. Trimming removed 5 bases at V and 0 bases at J, with 7 bases between. Here the CDR3 DNA reads TGTGCCAGCAGCCCTGAGAACCAAGAGACCCAGTACTTC. Protein: CASSPENQETQYF.

This clonotype was detected only once. The chain uses TRBV30 and TRBJ2-1, with TRBD2 as a possible D gene (7 bases). The V end was cut by 6 bases, the J end by 7 bases, with 19 bases between. The CDR3 consists of 14 residues. Looked up from germline, CDR1 is GTSNPN and CDR2 is SVGIG (reference sequence). The CDR3 DNA reads as TGTGCCTGTATCCGGGGGGCTGGGTTGAATGAGCAGTTCTTC. Its protein product is CACIRGAGLNEQFF.

This clonotype was seen many times. This chain joins TRBV12-3 or TRBV12-4 and TRBJ2-5; 8 bases map to TRBD2. V was clipped by 4 bases and J by 7 bases; unmatched bases: 5. There are 13 residues in the CDR3. The CDR3, as DNA: TGTGCCAGCAGTTCCGGGACTAGTTGGACCCAGTACTTC. It specifies CASSSGTSWTQYF.

The J gene is TRBJ2-3, the V gene TRBV4-1; 8 nucleotides agree with TRBD2. CDR1 and CDR2 (germline): MGHRA, YSYEKL. V trimming: 3 bases; J trimming: 1 base; junction bases outside the gene matches: 6. The CDR3 has 16 amino acids. DNA for the CDR3: TGCGCCAGCAGCCAGCTGGGACTAGGCGGCACAGATACGCAGTATTTT. This translates into CASSQLGLGGTDTQYF.

This clonotype has more than one count but fewer than ten. The V and J genes are TRBV5-1 and TRBJ1-2; D gene unclear. The V gene's germline CDR1 is SGHRS and CDR2 YFSETQ. CDR3 length equals 14 residues. The V end lost 4 bases, the J end lost 0 bases, and 10 bases lay between the germline ends. The CDR3 bases are TGCGCCAGCAGCCCCGGGCCCTCTAACTATGGCTACACCTTC. This translates into CASSPGPSNYGYTF.

This clonotype appeared a few times. This chain links TRBV20-1 with TRBJ2-1; 12 bases align to TRBD2. Germline loops: CDR1 DFQATT, CDR2 SNEGSKA (reference sequence). The length of the CDR3 is 15 residues. The V and J ends lost 5 bases and 9 bases, in that order; junction bases with no gene match: 11. CDR3 residues: CSAWRTSGIVGEQFF. CDR3 nucleotides: TGCAGTGCTTGGAGGACTAGCGGGATTGTGGGTGAGCAGTTCTTC.

This clonotype has just a few counts. The V gene is TRBV6-2 or TRBV6-3, the J gene TRBJ2-1; D not certain. Deletions cut 7 bases from V and 7 bases from J, with 14 bases between. CDR1 and CDR2 (germline): MNHEY, SVGEGT. The CDR3 extends over 13 amino acids. The CDR3 sequence is CASTPILGNEQFF. CDR3 sequence (DNA): TGTGCCAGCACCCCGATTTTGGGGAATGAGCAGTTCTTC.

The rearrangement uses TRBV7-1 and TRBJ2-1; 9 bases fit TRBD2. TRBV7-1 falls under the ORF class, with uncertain function. The J segment lost 4 bases and the V segment lost 7 bases, leaving 8 bases of the junction unmatched. The length of the CDR3 is 15 residues. CDR3: CASTPAGGQYNEQFF. For the CDR3, the DNA is TGTGCCAGCACCCCAGCGGGAGGACAGTACAATGAGCAGTTCTTC.

The chain recombines TRBV21-1 with TRBJ2-7; the table names TRBD1, a call not compared with the DNA. TRBV21-1 is marked as a pseudogene. The CDR3 is 14 residues long. DNA of the CDR3: TGTGCCAGCAGGACCGGGACAGCAACCTACGAGCAGTACTTC. Amino acids: CASRTGTATYEQYF.

This clonotype showed up just a few times. The chain links TRBV24-1 to TRBJ2-2, with 9 bases matching TRBD1. Losses at the gene ends were 6 bases for V and 3 bases for J; bases not matched to a gene: 4. Germline assignment: CDR1 KGHDR and CDR2 SFDVKD. The CDR3 covers 15 residues. The CDR3: CATSSTGGYTGELFF. CDR3 coding DNA: TGTGCCACCAGTTCGACAGGGGGATACACCGGGGAGCTGTTTTTT.

This clonotype appeared a few times. The chain employs TRBV12-3 or TRBV12-4 and TRBJ2-5; D call uncertain. V lost 5 bases to trimming and J lost 5 bases, with 9 bases between them. This CDR3 contains 12 residues. The CDR3 loop reads CASSVLGETQYF. The CDR3 coding sequence is TGTGCCAGCAGTGTGCTGGGGGAGACCCAGTACTTC.

This chain joins TRBV5-1 and TRBJ2-3; TRBD1 agrees at 10 bases. The CDR3 extends over 16 amino acids. The junction had 8 bases not matched to a gene; V was cut back by 5 bases and J by 2 bases. The germline V gene has CDR1 SGHRS and CDR2 YFSETQ. CDR3 sequence reads: CASRGQGGTFTDTQYF. Here the CDR3 DNA reads TGCGCCAGCAGAGGACAGGGGGGTACCTTCACAGATACGCAGTATTTT. Full variable domain (rest looked up from reference TRBV5-1 and TRBJ2-3): KAGVTQTPRYLIKTRGQQVTLSCSPISGHRSVSWYQQTPGQGLQFLFEYFSETQRNKGNFPGRFSGRQFSNSRSEMNVSTLELGDSALYLCASRGQGGTFTDTQYFGPGTRLTVL.

This clonotype showed up just a few times. The chain couples TRBV18 to TRBJ2-7, with D perhaps matching TRBD1 (5 bases). The CDR3 runs 16 residues. Germline CDR1 and CDR2: KGHSH and LQKENI. Trimming cost V 5 bases and J 0 bases, with 17 bases left between them. The CDR3: CASSARQGASSYEQYF. CDR3 bases: TGTGCCAGCTCAGCTCGCCAGGGCGCGAGCTCCTACGAGCAGTACTTC.

The genes are TRBV6-5 and TRBJ2-3, with D maybe TRBD2 (5 bases). The CDR3 runs 16 residues. Germline CDR1 MNHEY, CDR2 SVGAGI. V lost 2 bases and J 2 bases, leaving 14 bases between the germline ends. The CDR3 sequence is CASSYTASTPTDTQYF. In DNA form, the CDR3 reads TGTGCCAGCAGTTACACCGCTAGCACCCCCACAGATACGCAGTATTTT.

Notes on this clonotype: One end of the junction is discordant with germline, which a read error may explain. The genes are TRBV19 and TRBJ2-1; possibly TRBD2 for D (5 bases). CDR1 and CDR2 from the germline V gene are LNHDA and SQIVND (reference sequence). The CDR3 has 11 residues. CDR3 sequence: CASSMSGLLIF. The CDR3, as DNA: TGTGCCAGTAGTATGAGCGGTTTGCTGATCTTC.

This clonotype was counted a few times. This chain links TRBV29-1 with TRBJ1-2, with 9 bases matching TRBD1. This CDR3 has 16 residues. The germline CDR1 and CDR2 sequences are SQVTM and ANQGSEA. V was clipped by 1 base and J by 2 bases; unmatched bases: 8. The CDR3 reads CSVEGTGVYENYGYTF. For the CDR3, the DNA is TGCAGCGTTGAAGGGACAGGGGTATATGAAAACTATGGCTACACCTTC.

As for this clonotype: Germline is not matched at one junction end, which may reflect a read error. The chain links TRBV7-9 to TRBJ2-1; tentative D call: TRBD2 (5 bases). CDR1 and CDR2 (germline): SEHNR, FQNEAQ (reference sequence). The CDR3 runs 10 residues. CDR3 DNA: TGTGCCAGCAGCTTAGTCGAGGAGGTCTTC. Translating it yields CASSLVEEVF.

This clonotype was counted many times. This rearrangement joins TRBV5-1 to TRBJ2-2; TRBD1 matches at 7 bases. The V gene's germline CDR1 is SGHRS and CDR2 YFSETQ. The junction had 12 bases not matched to a gene; V was cut back by 7 bases and J by 6 bases. The CDR3 length is 15 residues. The CDR3 loop is CASGDGTVTAGELFF. The CDR3 region has the DNA TGCGCCAGCGGGGACGGGACAGTGACGGCCGGGGAGCTGTTTTTT.

CDR3 in amino acids: CASSLGRGTNEAFF. The CDR3 DNA is TGCGCCAGCAGCTTGGGCCGCGGGACGAATGAAGCTTTCTTT. This chain links TRBV5-1 with TRBJ1-1; weak D call: TRBD1 (5 bases). CDR3 length: 14 amino acids. Between the trimmed V and J ends, which lost 0 bases and 7 bases, there was a span of 13 bases. Per the germline V gene, CDR1 is SGHRS and CDR2 is YFSETQ.

CDR3 bases: TGCGCCAGCAATAGTAGGACCCACAATGAGCAGTTCTTC. Encoded protein: CASNSRTHNEQFF. The chain combines TRBV5-1 with TRBJ2-1; no clear D. Trimming shortened V by 6 bases and J by 5 bases, and 12 bases separated the two germline ends. The CDR3 length is 13 residues. CDR1 SGHRS and CDR2 YFSETQ come from the germline V gene.

CDR3 residues: CATSRDENYEQYF. CDR3 DNA: TGTGCCACCAGCAGAGATGAAAACTACGAGCAGTACTTC. The V and J genes are TRBV15 and TRBJ2-7; D is uncertain. The CDR3 totals 13 residues. Deletions cut 0 bases from V and 3 bases from J, with 6 bases between. Germline V gives CDR1 LNHNV, CDR2 YYDKDF (reference sequence).

The rearrangement uses TRBV9 and TRBJ2-1, with 10 positions matching TRBD2. V was pared by 4 bases and J by 8 bases, with 24 bases of the junction left unmatched. Germline lookup yields CDR1 SGDLS and CDR2 YYNGEE. The length of the CDR3 is 20 residues. The CDR3 DNA reads TGTGCCAGCAGCCTCCGCGATAGCGGGGGGCACAGCGGAGGTGTGGATGAGCAGTTCTTC. This translates into CASSLRDSGGHSGGVDEQFF. The full variable domain, its missing parts supplied by reference TRBV9 and TRBJ2-1, is DSGVTQTPKHLITATGQRVTLRCSPRSGDLSVYWYQQSLDQGLQFLIQYYNGEERAKGNILERFSAQQFPDLHSELNLSSLELGDSALYFCASSLRDSGGHSGGVDEQFFGPGTRLTVL.

This clonotype was detected only a few times. This chain links TRBV20-1 with TRBJ2-2; TRBD1 is a possible D gene (5 bases). The CDR3 sequence is 15 residues long. V was clipped by 0 bases and J by 4 bases, with 12 bases between them. Per germline, CDR1 DFQATT and CDR2 SNEGSKA (reference sequence). CDR3 bases: TGCAGTGCTAGAGATGGGCAGGGTATCACCGGGGAGCTGTTTTTT. Protein sequence: CSARDGQGITGELFF.

This clonotype was seen a handful of times. This chain links TRBV12-3 or TRBV12-4 with TRBJ2-3, with 8 bases identical to TRBD1. V shed 6 bases and J 3 bases; nucleotides not matched to a gene: 8. This CDR3 spans 15 amino acids. CDR3 nucleotide sequence: TGTGCCAGCAGCCCAGGACAGGGTGGGACAGATACGCAGTATTTT. Translation: CASSPGQGGTDTQYF.